Listed below are T cell receptor beta chains from one sample, sequenced in a study of blood T cell repertoires in COVID-19. Profiling relied on immunoSEQ multiplex PCR, and the TCRdb table lists in-frame clones only, not all of them. The repertoire holds approximately 90,000 clones, with around 75% as singletons. The sequencing input was peripheral blood. The receptor set was obtained from a human donor in a cohort sampled during active COVID-19. The CDR3 runs from the conserved cysteine through the conserved F or W. The D gene is left open where the match is weak. The size entry is marked missing in some rows and otherwise reads once, few, many or a size class.

J	D	size	V	CDR3	DNA
TRBJ2-2	-	-	TRBV7-9	CASSPGLGDGELFF	TGTGCCAGCAGCCCGGGACTCGGGGACGGGGAGCTGTTTTTT
TRBJ1-5	TRBD1	-	TRBV19	CATKDRGHQPQHF	TGTGCCACCAAGGACAGGGGACATCAGCCCCAGCATTTT
TRBJ2-1	TRBD1	-	TRBV9	CASSPRTGGFNEQFF	TGTGCCAGCAGCCCTAGGACAGGGGGCTTTAATGAGCAGTTCTTC
TRBJ1-1	TRBD1	-	TRBV5-1	CASSFTGDGAEAFF	TGCGCCAGCAGCTTTACAGGGGATGGGGCTGAAGCTTTCTTT
TRBJ2-5	TRBD2	-	TRBV24-1	CATSASGRETQYF	TGTGCCACCAGTGCTAGCGGGAGAGAGACCCAGTACTTC
TRBJ1-2	TRBD1	-	TRBV5-4	CASSALQGLYGYTF	TGTGCCAGCAGCGCATTACAGGGGCTCTATGGCTACACCTTC
TRBJ1-1	-	-	TRBV13	CASSSPGHGATEAFF	TGTGCCAGCAGCTCCCCGGGACATGGGGCCACTGAAGCTTTCTTT
TRBJ1-5	-	-	TRBV21-1	CASSPRTGTQVRPFNQPQHF	TGTGCCAGCAGCCCCCGGACAGGGACCCAAGTTCGGCCCTTCAATCAGCCCCAGCATTTT
TRBJ1-1	-	-	TRBV30	CAWVDSFTEAFF	TGTGCCTGGGTCGACTCTTTCACTGAAGCTTTCTTT
TRBJ2-3	-	once	TRBV30	CAWSVSAVSTDTQYF	TGTGCCTGGAGTGTATCTGCGGTTAGCACAGATACGCAGTATTTT
TRBJ2-2	TRBD1	-	TRBV4-1	CASSQGGTGESGELFF	TGCGCCAGCAGCCAAGGGGGGACAGGCGAATCCGGGGAGCTGTTTTTT
TRBJ1-6	TRBD1	-	TRBV27	CASSSPGTDYNSPLHF	TGTGCCAGCAGTTCGCCCGGGACAGACTATAATTCACCCCTCCACTTT
TRBJ1-1	-	-	TRBV7-9	CASSLTNMNTEAFF	TGTGCCAGCAGCTTGACAAATATGAACACTGAAGCTTTCTTT
TRBJ2-2	-	medium-sized	TRBV27	CASSLSRLTGELFF	TGTGCCAGCAGTTTATCGCGATTAACCGGGGAGCTGTTTTTT
TRBJ2-7	-	-	TRBV7-9	CASSFDRGKLEQYF	TGTGCCAGCAGCTTTGACCGGGGGAAACTCGAGCAGTACTTC
TRBJ2-1	-	-	TRBV9	CASSVFQGGEQFF	TGTGCCAGCAGCGTGTTTCAGGGGGGAGAGCAGTTCTTC
TRBJ2-5	-	-	TRBV7-9	CASSLAGVRETQYF	TGTGCCAGCAGCTTAGCAGGGGTTAGGGAGACCCAGTACTTC
TRBJ2-3	TRBD1	-	TRBV19	CASSITGQGLDTQYF	TGTGCCAGTAGTATCACGGGACAGGGATTAGATACGCAGTATTTT
TRBJ2-3	TRBD1	-	TRBV5-1	CASSRTGGGADTQYF	TGCGCCAGCAGCCGGACAGGGGGTGGGGCAGATACGCAGTATTTT
TRBJ2-7	TRBD1	-	TRBV6-6	CAAQGANIEQYF	TGTGCCGCACAGGGGGCGAACATCGAGCAGTACTTC
TRBJ1-1	-	-	TRBV10-1	CASSSSGGTEAFF	TGCGCCAGCAGTTCCTCGGGGGGCACTGAAGCTTTCTTT
TRBJ1-2	-	-	TRBV25-1	CASSDLDYGYTF	TGTGCCAGCAGTGATCTCGACTATGGCTACACCTTC
TRBJ2-2	TRBD2	once	TRBV6-2/TRBV6-3	CASSYSMGLANTGELFF	TGTGCCAGCAGTTACTCCATGGGACTAGCTAACACCGGGGAGCTGTTTTTT
TRBJ2-5	-	-	TRBV15	CATSRDGDMAWETQYF	TGTGCCACCAGCAGAGATGGCGACATGGCGTGGGAGACCCAGTACTTC
TRBJ2-5	-	-	TRBV5-5	CASSRTAQQETQYF	TGTGCCAGCAGCCGGACAGCCCAGCAAGAGACCCAGTACTTC
TRBJ2-2	TRBD1	-	TRBV6-2/TRBV6-3	CASSHTGQGARTGELFF	TGTGCCAGCAGTCACACGGGACAGGGGGCGCGCACCGGGGAGCTGTTTTTT
TRBJ1-1	-	few	TRBV6-6	CASSPGAGGDTEAFF	TGTGCCAGCAGCCCCGGCGCGGGGGGGGACACTGAAGCTTTCTTT
TRBJ2-1	-	few	TRBV5-1	CASSLTAEHYNEQFF	TGCGCCAGCAGCTTAACAGCGGAGCACTACAATGAGCAGTTCTTC
TRBJ2-7	TRBD1	once	TRBV6-2/TRBV6-3	CASSYGRTGDYEQYF	TGTGCCAGCAGTTACGGTCGGACAGGCGACTACGAGCAGTACTTC
TRBJ2-3	TRBD2	-	TRBV10-3	CAISELGLAGVRSAQYF	TGTGCCATCAGTGAGTTGGGACTAGCGGGAGTAAGGTCGGCGCAGTATTTT
TRBJ2-5	-	-	TRBV19	CASSISSALQETQYF	TGTGCCAGTAGTATTAGTAGTGCATTGCAAGAGACCCAGTACTTC
TRBJ2-5	TRBD2	-	TRBV12-3/TRBV12-4	CASSFGGRAQYF	TGTGCCAGCAGTTTCGGCGGGAGGGCCCAGTACTTC
TRBJ2-2	TRBD1	-	TRBV7-8	CASSHADRVRSGELFF	TGTGCCAGCAGCCACGCTGACAGGGTTAGGTCCGGGGAGCTGTTTTTT
TRBJ2-1	TRBD2	few	TRBV6-5	CATAELAGESEQFF	TGTGCCACCGCGGAACTAGCGGGAGAATCTGAGCAGTTCTTC
TRBJ2-7	-	few	TRBV29-1	CSVGDSGMYEQYF	TGCAGCGTTGGGGATTCGGGGATGTACGAGCAGTACTTC
TRBJ2-5	TRBD2	-	TRBV6-5	CASSLAGVKTQYF	TGTGCCAGCAGCCTAGCGGGAGTGAAGACCCAGTACTTC
TRBJ2-7	TRBD1	-	TRBV10-3	CAISESVRGRYEQYF	TGTGCCATCAGTGAGTCGGTCAGGGGGCGTTACGAGCAGTACTTC
TRBJ2-1	TRBD2	-	TRBV27	CASSPQGMREGPNEQFF	TGTGCCAGCAGTCCCCAGGGGATGCGGGAGGGCCCGAATGAGCAGTTCTTC
TRBJ2-5	TRBD2	-	TRBV6-5	CASSRMGGKETQYF	TGTGCCAGCAGTCGCATGGGGGGGAAAGAGACCCAGTACTTC
TRBJ2-1	-	-	TRBV6-6	CASSTSANEQFF	TGTGCCAGCAGTACAAGCGCTAATGAGCAGTTCTTC
TRBJ2-5	TRBD2	-	TRBV7-9	CASSSSRGVETQYF	TGTGCCAGCAGCTCTAGCCGGGGGGTGGAGACCCAGTACTTC